These T cell receptor beta chains were read from a single sample in a study of blood T cell repertoires in COVID-19. The protocol was immunoSEQ multiplex PCR, while the TCRdb copy is restricted to in-frame clones and leaves out a portion. The sample carries 180,000 or so clones, approximately 85% recorded once. Source material: peripheral blood. These receptors all stem from a woman aged 55 to 70 with acute or convalescent COVID-19. CDR3s include the opening cysteine and the closing phenylalanine or tryptophan. The D gene is left open where the match is weak. Clone size is shown for a subset of rows, as once, few, many or a class of expanded clone.

J	V	size	D	DNA	CDR3
TRBJ2-3	TRBV12-3/TRBV12-4	-	-	TGTGCCAGCAGTTTAGCGACAGCAGCGCAGTATTTT	CASSLATAAQYF
TRBJ2-1	TRBV7-6	-	TRBD2	TGTGCCAGCAGCTCCCGTGGTAGCGGGACGTACAATGAGCAGTTCTTC	CASSSRGSGTYNEQFF
TRBJ1-5	TRBV27	-	-	TGTGCCAGCAGTTTTTTCCCATCCAGCAATCAGCCCCAGCATTTT	CASSFFPSSNQPQHF
TRBJ1-2	TRBV6-5	-	-	TGTGCCAGCAGTTCACGGCAGGGAAATAACTATGGCTACACCTTC	CASSSRQGNNYGYTF
TRBJ1-2	TRBV28	-	-	TGTGCCAGCAGTTCTACGGGAGGGGGTAACTATGGCTACACCTTC	CASSSTGGGNYGYTF
TRBJ1-1	TRBV10-3	-	-	TGTGCCATCAGAGCTGTGTTTGACACTGAAGCTTTCTTT	CAIRAVFDTEAFF
TRBJ1-6	TRBV15	-	-	TGTGCCACCCGAGGACAGCTCAATTCACCCCTCCACTTT	CATRGQLNSPLHF
TRBJ2-1	TRBV9	once	TRBD2	TGTGCCAGCAGCGTATCTAGCGGGAACCACAATGAGCAGTTCTTC	CASSVSSGNHNEQFF
TRBJ1-2	TRBV9	-	TRBD1	TGTGCCAGCAGCGCGACTGACAGGGCTCTATTATCTGGCTACACCTTC	CASSATDRALLSGYTF
TRBJ2-5	TRBV6-5	-	-	TGTGCCAGCAGTTATACACAGGGAAAACTACAAGAGACCCAGTACTTC	CASSYTQGKLQETQYF
TRBJ2-3	TRBV30	-	-	TGTGCCTGGAGTGTGCGGCAGATTGGAGCAGATACGCAGTATTTT	CAWSVRQIGADTQYF
TRBJ1-2	TRBV29-1	-	TRBD1	TGCAGCGTTGAAGATAAGGGGGCTGGCTACACCTTC	CSVEDKGAGYTF
TRBJ1-2	TRBV28	-	-	TGTGCCAGCAGACCCGCCCTAGGGGTAGACTATGGCTACACCTTC	CASRPALGVDYGYTF
TRBJ1-2	TRBV18	-	-	TGTGCCAGCTCACTCCCAGGGCAGACCTATGGCTACACCTTC	CASSLPGQTYGYTF
TRBJ2-1	TRBV6-6	once	-	TGTGCCATCACCAGATCGGGGAGTTACAATGAGCAGTTCTTC	CAITRSGSYNEQFF
TRBJ1-1	TRBV19	-	-	TGTGCCAGTAACGTCAGGGAGGACACTGAAGCTTTCTTT	CASNVREDTEAFF